The 28 T cell receptor beta chains reported below all come from one sample, sequenced in a study of identical twins. TCRdb reprocessed the 5' RACE reads with MiXCR, giving one entry per CDR3 protein. The sample holds 350,000 to 450,000 distinct CDR3 sequences; about 18% are singletons and the top ten take 9% to 15%. The sequencing sample was made of naive T cells sorted from blood. These receptor sequences come from a man aged 50 or older in good health.

The gene calls are TRBV5-1 and TRBJ2-1; TRBD2 matches 12 bases. Looked up from germline, CDR1 is SGHRS and CDR2 is YFSETQ. V shed 4 bases, J shed 13 bases, and the junction held 9 bases outside the gene matches. This CDR3 has 14 amino acids. CDR3 in amino acids: CASSPGGTSGQQFF. DNA of the CDR3: TGCGCCAGCAGCCCCGGGGGGACTAGCGGGCAACAGTTCTTC.

The rearrangement links TRBV4-1 to TRBJ2-3; TRBD1 matches at 8 bases. The ends lost 2 bases at V and 4 bases at J; junction bases unmatched: 8. The CDR3 length is 16 residues. Germline V gene lookup returns CDR1 MGHRA and CDR2 YSYEKL. This CDR3 reads CASSQQGAGGADTQYF. The CDR3 bases are TGCGCCAGCAGCCAACAGGGGGCTGGCGGGGCAGATACGCAGTATTTT.

This clonotype was found many times. The chain is built from TRBV12-3 or TRBV12-4 and TRBJ2-2; D ambiguous. V was trimmed by 3 bases and J by 6 bases, leaving 5 bases between them. The CDR3 spans 12 residues. The chain's CDR3 is CASSLTAGELFF. The DNA of the CDR3 is TGTGCCAGCAGTTTGACGGCCGGGGAGCTGTTTTTT.

CDR3 bases: TGTGCCAGCAGTTTATCCCCAGCTAGCGGAACCTACGAGCAGTTCTTC. Translating it yields CASSLSPASGTYEQFF. The chain couples TRBV27 to TRBJ2-7, with 7 bases aligning to TRBD2. The DNA end is more similar to TRBJ2-1, so the J call may be wrong. Germline CDR1 reads MNHEY; CDR2 reads SMNVEV (reference sequence). CDR3 size: 16 residues.

The CDR3 loop reads CGGRRAYEQYF. Written as DNA, the CDR3 is TGCGGGGGGAGGCGGGCCTACGAGCAGTACTTC. This chain joins TRBV20-1 and TRBJ2-7, with D tentatively TRBD2 (6 bases). There are 11 residues in the CDR3. The germline V gene has CDR1 DFQATT and CDR2 SNEGSKA (reference sequence).

The chain uses TRBV4-3 and TRBJ2-7; D tentatively fits TRBD1 or TRBD2 (6 bases each). The CDR3 extends over 17 amino acids. Germline CDR1 reads LGHNA; CDR2 reads YSLEER. Trimming cost V 1 base and J 3 bases, with 19 bases left between them. CDR3 bases: TGCGCCAGCAGCCAAGGTTGGATGAGCGGAGGGGGCTACGAGCAGTACTTC. Amino acid sequence: CASSQGWMSGGGYEQYF.

In its sample, this clonotype was seen many times. The chain has TRBV20-1 and TRBJ1-1; tentative D call: TRBD1 (5 bases). Germline loops: CDR1 DFQATT, CDR2 SNEGSKA (reference sequence). Trimming cost V 3 bases and J 1 base, with 9 bases left between them. This CDR3 region has 13 residues. In DNA form, the CDR3 reads TGCAGTGCTAGTCTGCAGGGGAACACTGAAGCTTTCTTT. This translates into CSASLQGNTEAFF.

This clonotype turned up a few times. This chain's CDR3 is CSARGPYSGTGDTQYF. In DNA form, the CDR3 reads TGCAGTGCTAGAGGCCCCTACTCCGGGACAGGGGATACGCAGTATTTT. The chain is built from TRBV20-1 and TRBJ2-3; the match to TRBD1 covers 9 bases. This CDR3 has 16 amino acids. Germline-derived CDR1 and CDR2 are DFQATT and SNEGSKA (reference sequence). The junction had 11 bases not matched to a gene; V was cut back by 1 base and J by 6 bases.

The sample holds many counts of this clonotype. The genes are TRBV10-3 and TRBJ2-7; D is ambiguous. V was shortened by 4 bases and J by 4 bases, with 11 bases between the two germline ends. CDR3 length equals 13 residues. Germline assignment: CDR1 ENHRY and CDR2 SYGVKD. CDR3 in amino acids: CAISGGGDYEQYF. DNA for the CDR3: TGTGCCATCAGTGGTGGTGGGGATTACGAGCAGTACTTC.

The rearrangement uses TRBV7-9 and TRBJ1-1; TRBD1 might be the D (6 bases). V gave up 4 bases and J gave up 2 bases, with 11 bases separating them. The length of the CDR3 is 14 residues. Germline values: CDR1 SEHNR, CDR2 FQNEAQ (reference sequence). The CDR3 region has the DNA TGTGCCAGCAGCTGGAGGACAGCTAACACTGAAGCTTTCTTT. Its translation: CASSWRTANTEAFF.

The gene calls are TRBV5-1 and TRBJ1-5; D uncertain. V lost 4 bases, J lost 5 bases, and 10 bases lay in between. The CDR3 contains 13 residues. Germline CDR1 SGHRS, CDR2 YFSETQ. The DNA for the CDR3 is TGCGCCAGCAGCCCGTCTGGGGATCAGCCCCAGCATTTT. It specifies CASSPSGDQPQHF.

The chain has TRBV5-1 and TRBJ2-3; TRBD2 agrees at 15 bases. The CDR3 length is 15 residues. With V trimmed by 7 bases and J by 6 bases, 6 bases remained unmatched. Germline V gives CDR1 SGHRS, CDR2 YFSETQ. CDR3 amino acids: CASRSGTSGGDTQYF. The CDR3 coding sequence is TGCGCCAGCCGTTCTGGGACTAGCGGGGGGGATACGCAGTATTTT.

The chain employs TRBV20-1 and TRBJ2-3, with D tentatively TRBD1 or TRBD2 (6 bases each). This CDR3 contains 14 residues. Trimming stripped 7 bases from V and 4 bases from J, with 18 bases between. CDR1 is DFQATT and CDR2 is SNEGSKA in the germline V gene (reference sequence). Here the CDR3 DNA reads TGCAGTGTCTTGGGGGGCGGGGTGGCAGATACGCAGTATTTT. It specifies CSVLGGGVADTQYF.

This clonotype was counted at least ten times. The chain joins TRBV25-1 to TRBJ2-7, with D perhaps TRBD1 (5 bases). V lost 2 bases and J lost 2, with 7 bases in between. CDR1 is MGHDK, CDR2 SYGVNS, per germline. The CDR3 consists of 13 residues. Here the CDR3 DNA reads TGTGCCAGCAGTGAAACAGGCGCCTACGAGCAGTACTTC. Its translation is CASSETGAYEQYF.

This clonotype occurred a few times. V is TRBV12-3 or TRBV12-4 and J is TRBJ2-7; TRBD2 might be the D (6 bases). Deletions cut 2 bases from V and 5 bases from J, with 10 bases between. This CDR3 has 13 residues. The CDR3 DNA reads as TGTGCCAGCAGTTTATGGGGGGACCACGAGCAGTACTTC. Amino acids: CASSLWGDHEQYF.

This chain connects TRBV6-1 to TRBJ1-6; D is perhaps TRBD1 (6 bases). The V gene's germline CDR1 is MNHNS and CDR2 SASEGT. The CDR3 extends over 16 amino acids. V was pared by 3 bases and J by 3 bases, with 12 bases between. CDR3 sequence reads: CASSDGQWGYNSPLHF. CDR3 nucleotide sequence: TGTGCCAGCAGTGATGGACAGTGGGGCTATAATTCACCCCTCCACTTT.

This clonotype was observed at least ten times. V and J are TRBV15 and TRBJ2-2; 10 bases align to TRBD1. V was pared by 0 bases and J by 7 bases, with 8 bases of the junction left unmatched. Germline values: CDR1 LNHNV, CDR2 YYDKDF (reference sequence). The CDR3 runs 17 residues. CDR3 nucleotides: TGTGCCACCAGCAGAGATTGGAGACAGGGGGCTGGCGGGGAGCTGTTTTTT. The encoded protein is CATSRDWRQGAGGELFF.

This clonotype was seen ten or more times. The DNA of the CDR3 is TGTGCCAGCAGTTTCTCCGGAGGGACAGGGGTGCTTACAAGACAGCCCCAGCATTTT. Its translation: CASSFSGGTGVLTRQPQHF. The V call is TRBV6-5, the J call TRBJ1-5, with 10 bases lining up with TRBD1. V shed 4 bases, J shed 7 bases, and the junction held 19 bases outside the gene matches. The germline CDR1 and CDR2 sequences are MNHEY and SVGAGI. This CDR3 comprises 19 residues.

This clonotype was seen a few times. The V and J genes are TRBV20-1 and TRBJ2-2, with D uncertain. This CDR3 has 14 amino acids. Germline CDR1 reads DFQATT; CDR2 reads SNEGSKA (reference sequence). Deletions cut 3 bases from V and 1 base from J, with 9 bases between. The CDR3 region is CSASGSENTGELFF. DNA for the CDR3: TGCAGTGCTAGTGGGTCAGAGAACACCGGGGAGCTGTTTTTT.

This clonotype was seen a few times. The chain has TRBV20-1 and TRBJ2-5; 9 positions agree with TRBD1. Trimming at V came to 3 bases and at J to 4 bases, leaving 3 bases not matched to a gene. The CDR3 is 13 amino acids. Germline assignment: CDR1 DFQATT and CDR2 SNEGSKA (reference sequence). The CDR3 protein is CSASDRGTETQYF. As DNA, the CDR3 is TGCAGTGCTAGCGACAGGGGGACAGAGACCCAGTACTTC.

J is TRBJ2-7 and V is TRBV27, with a tentative D call TRBD1 (5 bases). The CDR3 runs 14 residues. Looked up from germline, CDR1 is MNHEY and CDR2 is SMNVEV (reference sequence). V lost 2 bases and J 5 bases, leaving 13 bases between the germline ends. CDR3 in amino acids: CASSLSRVANEQYF. The CDR3 bases are TGTGCCAGCAGTTTAAGCAGGGTAGCTAACGAGCAGTACTTC.

This chain uses TRBV5-1 with TRBJ2-3; 12 nucleotides match TRBD2. Germline V gene lookup returns CDR1 SGHRS and CDR2 YFSETQ. Trimming cost V 4 bases and J 4 bases; bases outside gene matches: 7. The CDR3 has 16 amino acids. CDR3 sequence (DNA): TGCGCCAGCAGCCCATCTAGCGGGAGGGGATCAGATACGCAGTATTTT. Protein sequence: CASSPSSGRGSDTQYF.

This clonotype was observed at least ten times. The chain carries TRBV7-2 and TRBJ2-1; TRBD2 aligns across 7 bases. The CDR3 sequence is 14 residues long. CDR1 and CDR2 (germline): SGHTA, FQGNSA. V dropped 6 bases and J dropped 7; count of bases not matched to a gene: 9. In DNA, the CDR3 is TGTGCCAGCAGAGAAAGCGGGATTTATAATGAGCAGTTCTTC. As protein: CASRESGIYNEQFF.

The J gene is TRBJ2-1, the V gene TRBV20-1, with TRBD2 matching 10 bases. V shed 3 bases, J shed 4 bases, and the junction held 3 bases outside the gene matches. Germline V lookup: CDR1 DFQATT, CDR2 SNEGSKA (reference sequence). The CDR3 totals 14 residues. DNA of the CDR3: TGCAGTGCTAGTGGGACTAGCGTGTACAATGAGCAGTTCTTC. It yields the protein CSASGTSVYNEQFF.

The V and J genes are TRBV12-3 or TRBV12-4 and TRBJ2-1; 10 bases line up with TRBD2. After removal of 1 base from V and 8 bases from J, the junction contained 8 bases not matched to a gene. The CDR3 loop spans 16 amino acids. The CDR3 nucleotides are TGTGCCAGCAGTTTAGGATTAAGCGGGAGGGTGGATGAGCAGTTCTTC. Its translation: CASSLGLSGRVDEQFF.

The sample holds many counts of this clonotype. CDR3 DNA sequence: TGTGCCAGCAGCTTACAGGGTCGGACGCAGCCCCAGCATTTT. It is translated as CASSLQGRTQPQHF. This sequence joins TRBV7-2 and TRBJ1-5, with D tentatively TRBD1 (5 bases). Deletions cut 2 bases from V and 7 bases from J, with 12 bases between. The CDR3 contains 14 residues. Germline assignment: CDR1 SGHTA and CDR2 FQGNSA.

This chain uses TRBV5-1 with TRBJ2-1; 7 bases line up with TRBD2. This CDR3 comprises 16 residues. Trimming at V came to 0 bases and at J to 7 bases, leaving 10 bases not matched to a gene. The germline gives CDR1 SGHRS, CDR2 YFSETQ. Here the CDR3 DNA reads TGCGCCAGCAGCTTGGAAGGTAGCGGGTCTAGAAATGAGCAGTTCTTC. This sequence encodes CASSLEGSGSRNEQFF.

The gene calls are TRBV28 and TRBJ1-1; unclear D gene. The CDR3 loop spans 12 amino acids. The germline V gene has CDR1 MDHEN and CDR2 SYDVKM. Trimming took off 4 bases at V and 4 bases at J, with 7 bases between the two ends. CDR3 sequence (DNA): TGTGCCAGCAGTTACTTTAGCACTGAAGCTTTCTTT. It yields the protein CASSYFSTEAFF.